The sequence of this T cell receptor (beta chain) was determined in a study of CD8 T cells in ankylosing spondylitis. Notes on the study in general: Prior work had noted some motif variants in reactive arthritis blood and synovial fluid.

CDR1 and CDR2 from the germline V gene are DFQATT and SNEGSKA (reference sequence). The trim removed 6 bases at V and 3 bases at J, leaving 9 bases unmatched. This CDR3 has 14 amino acids. Many counts were recorded for this clonotype. The antigen remains undetermined. TCR beta libraries were made by quantitative 5'-RACE with molecular barcodes. TCRdb processed the 5' RACE reads anew with MiXCR; each CDR3 protein has one entry. Seen here are fewer than 250,000 distinct CDR3 sequences, around 25% observed once, and the top ten hold under 7%. The sequenced material came from blood, either unsorted or a sorted T cell fraction (not recorded which). This TCR was sampled from a male donor with ankylosing spondylitis or in good health (not recorded which). The chain recombines TRBV20-1 with TRBJ2-7; 9 bases match TRBD1. In DNA form, the CDR3 reads TGCAGTGCAACTGGGACAGGGCTTAACTACGAGCAGTACTTC. Protein sequence: CSATGTGLNYEQYF.